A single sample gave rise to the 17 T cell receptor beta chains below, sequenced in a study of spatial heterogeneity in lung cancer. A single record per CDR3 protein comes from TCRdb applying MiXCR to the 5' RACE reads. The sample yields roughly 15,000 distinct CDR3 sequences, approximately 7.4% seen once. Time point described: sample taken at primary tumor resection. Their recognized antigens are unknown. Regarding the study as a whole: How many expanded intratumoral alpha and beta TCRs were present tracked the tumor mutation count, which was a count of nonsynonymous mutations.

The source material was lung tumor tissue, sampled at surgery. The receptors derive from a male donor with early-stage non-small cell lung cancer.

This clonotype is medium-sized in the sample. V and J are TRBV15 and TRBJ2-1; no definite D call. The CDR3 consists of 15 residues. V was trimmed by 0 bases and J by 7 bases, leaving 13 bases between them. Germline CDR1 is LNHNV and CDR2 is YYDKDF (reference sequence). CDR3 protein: CATSRDGPPQNEQFF. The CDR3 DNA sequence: TGTGCCACCAGCAGAGATGGGCCACCTCAAAATGAGCAGTTCTTC.

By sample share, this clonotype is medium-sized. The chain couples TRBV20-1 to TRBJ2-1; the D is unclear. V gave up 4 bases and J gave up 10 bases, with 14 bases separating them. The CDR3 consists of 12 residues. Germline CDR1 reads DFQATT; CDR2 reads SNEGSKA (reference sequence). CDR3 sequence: CSATTQPGEQFF. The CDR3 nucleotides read TGCAGTGCTACAACACAGCCAGGAGAGCAGTTCTTC.

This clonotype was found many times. The CDR3 loop reads CASGSVETQYF. Here the CDR3 DNA reads TGTGCCAGCGGTTCGGTCGAGACCCAGTACTTC. This chain joins TRBV6-6 and TRBJ2-5, with D unclear. The CDR3 extends over 11 amino acids. The V gene's germline CDR1 is MNHNY and CDR2 SVGAGI (reference sequence). The ends were cut back, 8 bases at V and 5 bases at J, with 9 bases in the middle.

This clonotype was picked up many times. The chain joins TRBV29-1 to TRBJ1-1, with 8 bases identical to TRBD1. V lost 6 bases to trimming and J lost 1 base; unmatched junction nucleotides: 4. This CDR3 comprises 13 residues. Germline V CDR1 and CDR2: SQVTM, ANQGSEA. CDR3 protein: CSVIGQGNTEAFF. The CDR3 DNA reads TGCAGCGTAATAGGACAGGGGAACACTGAAGCTTTCTTT.

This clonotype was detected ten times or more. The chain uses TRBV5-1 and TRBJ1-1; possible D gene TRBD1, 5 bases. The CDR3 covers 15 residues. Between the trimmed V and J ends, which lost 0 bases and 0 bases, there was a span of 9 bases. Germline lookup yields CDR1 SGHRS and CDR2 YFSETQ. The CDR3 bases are TGCGCCAGCAGCTTGGAAGGGACCATGAACACTGAAGCTTTCTTT. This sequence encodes CASSLEGTMNTEAFF.

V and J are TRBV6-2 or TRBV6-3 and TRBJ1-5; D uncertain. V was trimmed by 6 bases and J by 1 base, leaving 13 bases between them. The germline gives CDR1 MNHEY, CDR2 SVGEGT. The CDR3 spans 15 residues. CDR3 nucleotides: TGTGCCAGCAGGAGCCTCCGACTGAGCAATCAGCCCCAGCATTTT. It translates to CASRSLRLSNQPQHF.

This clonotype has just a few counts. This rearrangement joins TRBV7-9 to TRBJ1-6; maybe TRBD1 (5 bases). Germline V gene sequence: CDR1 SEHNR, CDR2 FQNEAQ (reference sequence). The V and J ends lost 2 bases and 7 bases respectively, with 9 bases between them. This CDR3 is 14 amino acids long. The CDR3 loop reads CASSLMTANSPLHF. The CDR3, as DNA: TGTGCCAGCAGCTTAATGACAGCAAATTCACCCCTCCACTTT.

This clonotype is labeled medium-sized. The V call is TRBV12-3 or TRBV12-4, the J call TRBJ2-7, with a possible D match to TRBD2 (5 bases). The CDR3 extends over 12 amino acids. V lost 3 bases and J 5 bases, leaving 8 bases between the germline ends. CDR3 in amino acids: CASSFRGNEQYF. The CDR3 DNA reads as TGTGCCAGCAGTTTTCGGGGAAACGAGCAGTACTTC.

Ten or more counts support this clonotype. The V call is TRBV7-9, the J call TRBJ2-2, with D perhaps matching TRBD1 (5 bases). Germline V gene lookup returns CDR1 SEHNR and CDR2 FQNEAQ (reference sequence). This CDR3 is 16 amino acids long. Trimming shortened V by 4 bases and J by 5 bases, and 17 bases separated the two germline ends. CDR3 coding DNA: TGTGCCAGCAGCTCCCCATCGACAGTTAGAACCGGGGAGCTGTTTTTT. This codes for CASSSPSTVRTGELFF.

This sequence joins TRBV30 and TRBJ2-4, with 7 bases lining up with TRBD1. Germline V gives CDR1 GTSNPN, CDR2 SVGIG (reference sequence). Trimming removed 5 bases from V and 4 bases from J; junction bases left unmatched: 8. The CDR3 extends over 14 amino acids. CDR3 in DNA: TGTGCCTGGGAACCAGGGGGTCCTAAAAACATTCAGTACTTC. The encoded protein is CAWEPGGPKNIQYF.

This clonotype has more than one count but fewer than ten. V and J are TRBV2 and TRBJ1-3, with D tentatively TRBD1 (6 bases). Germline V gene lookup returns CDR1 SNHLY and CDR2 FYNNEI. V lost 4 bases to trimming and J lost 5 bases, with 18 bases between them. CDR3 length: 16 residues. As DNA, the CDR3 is TGTGCCAGCAGTGGGAGGGGGGGGACTCGAAGAAACACCATATATTTT. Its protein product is CASSGRGGTRRNTIYF.

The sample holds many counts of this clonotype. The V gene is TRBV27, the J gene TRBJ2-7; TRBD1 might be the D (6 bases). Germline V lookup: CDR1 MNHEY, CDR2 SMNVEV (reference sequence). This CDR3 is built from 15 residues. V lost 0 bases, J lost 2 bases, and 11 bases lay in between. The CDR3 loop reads CASSLSVRGTYEQYF. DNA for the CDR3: TGTGCCAGCAGTTTATCTGTTAGGGGGACCTACGAGCAGTACTTC.

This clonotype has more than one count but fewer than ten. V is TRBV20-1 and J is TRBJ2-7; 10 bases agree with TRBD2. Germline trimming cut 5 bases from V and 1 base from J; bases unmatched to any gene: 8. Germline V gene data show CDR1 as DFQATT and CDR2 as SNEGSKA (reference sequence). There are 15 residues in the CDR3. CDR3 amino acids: CSAGGAGGKSYEQYF. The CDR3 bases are TGCAGTGCTGGGGGAGCGGGAGGGAAATCCTACGAGCAGTACTTC.

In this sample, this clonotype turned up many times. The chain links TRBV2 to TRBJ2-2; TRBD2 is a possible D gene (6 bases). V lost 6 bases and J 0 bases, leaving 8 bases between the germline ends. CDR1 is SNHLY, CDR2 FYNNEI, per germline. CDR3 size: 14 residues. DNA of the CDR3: TGTGCCAGCAGGGGGACTTCGAACACCGGGGAGCTGTTTTTT. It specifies CASRGTSNTGELFF.

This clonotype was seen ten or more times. The CDR3: CASSSPAGERETQYF. In DNA, the CDR3 is TGTGCCAGCAGCTCTCCAGCGGGGGAGAGGGAGACCCAGTACTTC. The gene calls are TRBV7-8 and TRBJ2-5, with 8 bases identical to TRBD2. CDR3 size: 15 residues. The junction had 9 bases not matched to a gene; V was cut back by 4 bases and J by 5 bases. Germline values: CDR1 SGHVS, CDR2 FQNEAQ.

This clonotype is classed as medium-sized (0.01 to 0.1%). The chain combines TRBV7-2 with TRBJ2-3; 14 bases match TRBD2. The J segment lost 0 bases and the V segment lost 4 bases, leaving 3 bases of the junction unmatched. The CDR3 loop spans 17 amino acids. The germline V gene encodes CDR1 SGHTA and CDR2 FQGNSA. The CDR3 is CASSSGLAGVSTDTQYF. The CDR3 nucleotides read TGTGCCAGCAGCTCGGGACTAGCGGGAGTTAGCACAGATACGCAGTATTTT.

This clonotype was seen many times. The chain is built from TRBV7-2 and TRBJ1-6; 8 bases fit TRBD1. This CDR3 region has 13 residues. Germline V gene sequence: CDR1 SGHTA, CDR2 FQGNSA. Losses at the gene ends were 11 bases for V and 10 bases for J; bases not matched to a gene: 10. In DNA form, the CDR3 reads TGTGCCTGCGGGGCAGGGGGCAGGTCACCCCTCCACTTT. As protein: CACGAGGRSPLHF.